This T cell receptor beta chain was sequenced in a study of blood T cell repertoires in COVID-19. Study information: Whether acute or convalescent, the COVID-19 samples came from the United States, Italy and Spain. In each case, the material was cDNA or gDNA derived from T cells, B-cell-depleted T cells, or PBMCs.

The authors' processing: It was from reference gene primer amplification that nucleated cell counts were estimated. Produced via immunoSEQ multiplex PCR; TCRdb's table is partial and in-frame only. The DNA gave D and trimming, while V, J and clone size come from that table. The sample has roughly 140,000 clones; roughly 80% are singletons. Material for sequencing was peripheral blood. The origin of this receptor is a man aged 60 to 69 with acute or convalescent COVID-19.

CDR3: CASSPKAQASNQPQHF. Here the CDR3 DNA reads TGCGCCAGCAGCCCGAAGGCACAGGCTAGCAATCAGCCCCAGCATTTT. J is TRBJ1-5 and V is TRBV4-1; maybe TRBD1 (5 bases). This CDR3 is built from 16 residues. Trimming removed 4 bases at V and 0 bases at J, with 13 bases between. Germline V lookup: CDR1 MGHRA, CDR2 YSYEKL.